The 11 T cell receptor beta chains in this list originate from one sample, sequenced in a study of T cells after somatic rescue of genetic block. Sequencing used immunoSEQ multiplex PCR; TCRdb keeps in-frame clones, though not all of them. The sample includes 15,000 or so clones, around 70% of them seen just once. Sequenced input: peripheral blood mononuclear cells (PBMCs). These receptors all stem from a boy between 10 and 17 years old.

CDR3 DNA: TGTGCCAGCAGTTACTCGGGCAGGGTCACCACTGAAGCTTTCTTT. Its translation is CASSYSGRVTTEAFF. The chain links TRBV6-6 to TRBJ1-1; perhaps TRBD1 as D (5 bases). Germline CDR1 reads MNHNY; CDR2 reads SVGAGI (reference sequence). This CDR3 contains 15 residues. The V end lost 0 bases, the J end lost 4 bases, and 12 bases lay between the germline ends.

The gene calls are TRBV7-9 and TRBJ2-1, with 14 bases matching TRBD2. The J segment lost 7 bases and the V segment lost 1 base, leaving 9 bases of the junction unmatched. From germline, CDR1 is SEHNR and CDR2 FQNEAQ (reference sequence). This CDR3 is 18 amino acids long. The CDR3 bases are TGTGCCAGCAGCTTAGTAGGGACTAGCGGGAGCAGGGTGAATGAGCAGTTCTTC. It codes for CASSLVGTSGSRVNEQFF.

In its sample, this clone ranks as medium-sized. The CDR3: CAISEPFSGSSYNEQFF. In DNA form, the CDR3 reads TGTGCCATCAGTGAACCCTTTAGCGGCAGCTCCTACAATGAGCAGTTCTTC. The chain links TRBV10-3 to TRBJ2-1; D perhaps matches TRBD2 (6 bases). V lost 3 bases and J 0 bases, leaving 15 bases between the germline ends. The CDR3 totals 17 residues. CDR1 and CDR2 from the germline V gene are ENHRY and SYGVKD.

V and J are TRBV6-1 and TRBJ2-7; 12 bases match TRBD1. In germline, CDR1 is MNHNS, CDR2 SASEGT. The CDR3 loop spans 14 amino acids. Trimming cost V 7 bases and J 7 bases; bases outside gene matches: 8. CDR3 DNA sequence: TGTGCCAGCAACTCCCGGGACAGGGGGCATGAGCAGTACTTC. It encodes CASNSRDRGHEQYF.

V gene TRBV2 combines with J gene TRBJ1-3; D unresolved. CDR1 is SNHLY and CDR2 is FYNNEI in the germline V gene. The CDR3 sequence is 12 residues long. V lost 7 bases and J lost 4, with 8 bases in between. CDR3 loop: CASKAYGNTIYF. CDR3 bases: TGTGCCAGCAAGGCTTACGGAAACACCATATATTTT.

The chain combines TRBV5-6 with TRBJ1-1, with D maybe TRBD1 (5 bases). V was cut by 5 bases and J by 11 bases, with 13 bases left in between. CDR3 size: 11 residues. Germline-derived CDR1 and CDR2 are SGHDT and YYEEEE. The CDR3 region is CASSGRGDAFF. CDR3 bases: TGTGCCAGCAGTGGACGGGGGGATGCTTTCTTT.

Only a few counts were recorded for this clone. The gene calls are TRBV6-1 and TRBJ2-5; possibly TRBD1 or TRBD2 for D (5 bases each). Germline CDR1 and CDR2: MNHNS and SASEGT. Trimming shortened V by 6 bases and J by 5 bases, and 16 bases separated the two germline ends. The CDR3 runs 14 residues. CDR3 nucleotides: TGTGCCAGCAGCATAGGACACCGAGGGGAGACCCAGTACTTC. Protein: CASSIGHRGETQYF.

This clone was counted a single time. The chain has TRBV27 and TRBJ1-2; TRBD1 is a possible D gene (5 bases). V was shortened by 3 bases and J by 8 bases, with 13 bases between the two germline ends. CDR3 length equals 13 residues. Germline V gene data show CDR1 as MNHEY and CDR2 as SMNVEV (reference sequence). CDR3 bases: TGTGCCAGCAGTTTGGTGGGGGGTGCAGGCTACACCTTC. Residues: CASSLVGGAGYTF.

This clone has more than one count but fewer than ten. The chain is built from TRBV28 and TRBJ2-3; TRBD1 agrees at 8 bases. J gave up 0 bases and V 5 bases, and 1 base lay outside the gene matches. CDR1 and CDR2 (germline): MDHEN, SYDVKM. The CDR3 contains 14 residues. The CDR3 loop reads CASSRDRSTDTQYF. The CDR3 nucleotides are TGTGCCAGCAGTCGGGACAGGAGCACAGATACGCAGTATTTT. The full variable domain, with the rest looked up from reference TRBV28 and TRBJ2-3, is DVKVTQSSRYLVKRTGEKVFLECVQDMDHENMFWYRQDPGLGLRLIYFSYDVKMKEKGDIPEGYSVSREKKERFSLILESASTNQTSMYLCASSRDRSTDTQYFGPGTRLTVL.

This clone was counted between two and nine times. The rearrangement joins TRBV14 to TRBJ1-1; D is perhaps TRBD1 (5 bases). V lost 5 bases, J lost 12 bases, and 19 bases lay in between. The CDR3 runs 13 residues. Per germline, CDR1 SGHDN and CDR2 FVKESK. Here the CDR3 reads CASSGRQWEKTFF. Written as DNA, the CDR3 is TGTGCCAGCAGCGGTAGACAGTGGGAAAAGACTTTCTTT.

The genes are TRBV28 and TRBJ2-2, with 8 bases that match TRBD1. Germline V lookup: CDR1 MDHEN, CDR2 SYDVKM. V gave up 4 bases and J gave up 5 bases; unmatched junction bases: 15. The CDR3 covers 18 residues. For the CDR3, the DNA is TGTGCCAGCAGTTCGCAAGCTTGGACAGGGATAAAAACCGGGGAGCTGTTTTTT. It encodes CASSSQAWTGIKTGELFF.